This record looks at one TCR beta chain sequence and its context. This sample is drawn from a study of blood T cell repertoires in COVID-19. Clinical history as reported by participants underpinned cohort assignment. Authors' analysis steps: Estimation of nucleated cell counts was performed using reference gene primer amplification. Data came from immunoSEQ multiplex PCR; TCRdb stores just in-frame clones and leaves some out. D and trimming were read from the DNA, whereas the V and J calls and clone size are those reported in that table. In the table there are hundreds of thousands of clones, roughly 85% of which are singletons. The J segment lost 4 bases and the V segment lost 5 bases, leaving 5 bases of the junction unmatched. The CDR3 runs 14 residues. Germline V gives CDR1 KGHDR, CDR2 SFDVKD.

The TCR comes from a man aged 40-49 years who had recovered from COVID-19. The sequencing sample was made of PBMCs or T cells enriched from blood (not recorded which). V usage is TRBV24-1 and J usage is TRBJ1-2, with 8 bases lining up with TRBD1. CDR3 loop: CATSVQGASYGYTF. CDR3 in DNA: TGTGCCACCAGTGTCCAGGGGGCAAGCTATGGCTACACCTTC.